This TCR beta chain was captured by sequencing in a study of blood T cell repertoires in COVID-19. The overall study: Italy, Spain and the United States were the sources of the convalescent and acute COVID-19 samples. T cells, B-cell-depleted T cells, or PBMCs provided the cDNA or gDNA that served as material.

Looked up from germline, CDR1 is ENHRY and CDR2 is SYGVKD. The CDR3 consists of 17 residues. With V trimmed by 3 bases and J by 3 bases, 6 bases remained unmatched. As to this clone: The same CDR3 also results from other DNA sequences found in this sample.

In the source study's methods: The authors estimated nucleated cell counts from reference gene primer amplification. The data were produced by immunoSEQ multiplex PCR, yet TCRdb's version contains in-frame clones alone and is incomplete. D and trimming come from the DNA, and the V and J calls and clone size come from that table. The data hold roughly 100,000 clones, with 70% to 90% observed a single time. The sample consisted of peripheral blood. This chain uses TRBV10-3 with TRBJ1-4, with TRBD1 matching over 11 bases. This receptor was identified in a man aged 45-60 years with active COVID-19. The CDR3 nucleotides read TGTGCCATCAGTGACCAAGGACAGGGGGCTGCTAATGAAAAACTGTTTTTT. Translation gives CAISDQGQGAANEKLFF.